The clone carrying this T cell receptor beta chain came up many times. What it binds is not known. The CDR3 runs 14 residues. The germline CDR1 and CDR2 sequences are SGHRS and YFSETQ. V trimming: 1 base; J trimming: 4 bases; junction bases outside the gene matches: 4. Library preparation (for TCRbeta) was performed with unique molecular identifiers. TCRdb used MiXCR to reprocess the PCR reads, holding one entry per CDR3 protein. The sample comprises 80,000 to 100,000 distinct CDR3 sequences, 20% to 30% of which are singletons, and 20% to 25% rests with the top ten. The sample comes from a study of T-cell reconstitution after alpha-beta-depleted transplantation in children. General observations from the study: One year post-transplant, T-cell counts and diversity were largely derived from T cells produced anew. Certain patients had high TCRbeta diversity at day 60, and it came from recipient T cells and thymic progenitors that survived. As was reported, about two months after transplant, alpha-beta T cells came from several hundred expanded graft clones.

Sequenced material: PBMCs, taken before TCRalphabeta/CD19-depleted stem cell transplant. J is TRBJ2-7 and V is TRBV5-1, with 8 bases fitting TRBD2. This receptor was obtained from a boy aged 2 to 10 with acute lymphoblastic leukemia, due to receive a stem cell transplant. CDR3 sequence (DNA): TGCGCCAGCAGCTTGACTAGCGGAGGTTACGAGCAGTACTTC. Its translation is CASSLTSGGYEQYF. Together with reference TRBV5-1 and TRBJ2-7, the CDR3 gives the full variable domain: KAGVTQTPRYLIKTRGQQVTLSCSPISGHRSVSWYQQTPGQGLQFLFEYFSETQRNKGNFPGRFSGRQFSNSRSEMNVSTLELGDSALYLCASSLTSGGYEQYFGPGTRLTVT.